This entry lists 27 T cell receptor beta chains sequenced from one sample in a study of blood T cell repertoires in COVID-19. Some clones are missing from TCRdb's copy, which holds only in-frame ones; the method was immunoSEQ multiplex PCR. The sample lists over 200,000 clones; nearly 90% were seen once. The sample taken for sequencing was PBMCs or T cells enriched from blood (not recorded which). These receptors all stem from a man aged 25-45 years who had recovered from COVID-19.

The rearrangement uses TRBV6-5 and TRBJ1-6, with D maybe TRBD1 (5 bases). Trimming took 0 bases from V and 10 from J, leaving 13 bases between them. CDR3 size: 15 residues. Germline V lookup: CDR1 MNHEY, CDR2 SVGAGI. CDR3 region: CASSYSFQGGSPLHF. The CDR3 nucleotides read TGTGCCAGCAGTTACTCTTTTCAGGGTGGCTCACCCCTCCACTTT.

The chain is built from TRBV7-3 and TRBJ2-7; TRBD2 agrees at 7 bases. Unmatched junction bases numbered 6, after V lost 1 base and J lost 3 bases. The CDR3 sequence is 15 residues long. Per germline, CDR1 SGHTA and CDR2 FQGTGA. The CDR3 spells CASSLNLAELYEQYF. CDR3 in DNA: TGTGCCAGCAGCTTAAACCTAGCGGAGCTCTACGAGCAGTACTTC.

V and J are TRBV27 and TRBJ1-5, with 7 bases identical to TRBD1. This CDR3 comprises 12 residues. The ends lost 6 bases at V and 6 bases at J; junction bases unmatched: 2. Per the germline V gene, CDR1 is MNHEY and CDR2 is SMNVEV (reference sequence). The CDR3 loop reads CASRQGSQPQHF. The CDR3, as DNA: TGTGCCAGCAGACAGGGGAGTCAGCCCCAGCATTTT.

This clone came up once. The chain has TRBV2 and TRBJ2-7; 9 bases map to TRBD1. The CDR3 has 16 residues. CDR1 and CDR2 (germline): SNHLY, FYNNEI. With 6 bases clipped from V and 0 bases from J, the junction kept 9 bases outside the gene matches. The CDR3 protein is CASRGPGQGYSYEQYF. CDR3 in DNA: TGTGCCAGCAGGGGGCCGGGACAGGGTTACTCCTACGAGCAGTACTTC.

This chain uses TRBV27 with TRBJ1-4; 9 positions agree with TRBD1. CDR1 is MNHEY, CDR2 SMNVEV, per germline (reference sequence). V dropped 7 bases and J dropped 1; count of bases not matched to a gene: 7. The CDR3 consists of 16 residues. The CDR3 region is CASKRDRALTNEKLFF. CDR3 coding DNA: TGTGCCAGCAAAAGGGACAGGGCGTTAACTAATGAAAAACTGTTTTTT.

This clone was observed a single time. The V call is TRBV7-8, the J call TRBJ2-3; a possible D gene is TRBD1 (6 bases). V was pared by 5 bases and J by 11 bases, with 20 bases between. CDR1 is SGHVS, CDR2 FQNEAQ, per germline. The CDR3 length is 14 residues. The DNA for the CDR3 is TGTGCCAGCAGCCACTTCCGAGGACAGATAGGGCAGTATTTT. This translates into CASSHFRGQIGQYF.

The V call is TRBV5-4, the J call TRBJ2-5; TRBD1 matches at 7 bases. Unmatched junction bases numbered 12, after V lost 2 bases and J lost 5 bases. The germline CDR1 and CDR2 sequences are SGHNT and YYREEE (reference sequence). This CDR3 contains 16 residues. CDR3 loop: CASSLDRQGRSETQYF. DNA for the CDR3: TGTGCCAGCAGCTTAGATCGACAGGGAAGATCGGAGACCCAGTACTTC. Full variable domain (missing parts from reference TRBV5-4 and TRBJ2-5): ETGVTQSPTHLIKTRGQQVTLRCSSQSGHNTVSWYQQALGQGPQFIFQYYREEENGRGNFPPRFSGLQFPNYSSELNVNALELDDSALYLCASSLDRQGRSETQYFGPGTRLLVL.

The V call is TRBV28, the J call TRBJ2-7; D call uncertain. Per germline, CDR1 MDHEN and CDR2 SYDVKM. This CDR3 contains 12 residues. V was clipped by 2 bases and J by 5 bases, with 7 bases between them. The CDR3 bases are TGTGCCAGCAGTTTAATAGTGGACGAGCAGTACTTC. The encoded protein is CASSLIVDEQYF. Full variable domain (outside the CDR3, taken from reference TRBV28 and TRBJ2-7): DVKVTQSSRYLVKRTGEKVFLECVQDMDHENMFWYRQDPGLGLRLIYFSYDVKMKEKGDIPEGYSVSREKKERFSLILESASTNQTSMYLCASSLIVDEQYFGPGTRLTVT.

The CDR3 protein is CASSPLAQNTEAFF. Written as DNA, the CDR3 is TGTGCCAGCTCACCCCTGGCACAGAACACTGAAGCTTTCTTT. V gene TRBV18 combines with J gene TRBJ1-1; D gene uncertain. CDR1 KGHSH and CDR2 LQKENI come from the germline V gene. CDR3 length equals 14 residues. With 3 bases removed from V and 1 base from J, the gap between germline ends came to 9 bases.

The chain has TRBV6-5 and TRBJ2-7, with 8 nucleotides matching TRBD1. The length of the CDR3 is 14 residues. Per the germline V gene, CDR1 is MNHEY and CDR2 is SVGAGI. Unmatched junction bases numbered 10, after V lost 6 bases and J lost 6 bases. The chain's CDR3 is CASRQGQGAGEQYF. For the CDR3, the DNA is TGTGCCAGCAGGCAGGGGCAGGGGGCCGGCGAGCAGTACTTC.

The CDR3: CASSWGQGALEAFF. As DNA, the CDR3 is TGTGCCAGCAGCTGGGGACAGGGGGCTTTAGAAGCTTTCTTT. The genes are TRBV5-8 and TRBJ1-1, with 12 bases that match TRBD1. With V trimmed by 3 bases and J by 8 bases, 5 bases remained unmatched. The CDR3 runs 14 residues. Per germline, CDR1 SGHTS and CDR2 YDEGEE.

This clone was seen just once. This chain connects TRBV7-9 to TRBJ2-5; 8 bases map to TRBD2. Germline loops: CDR1 SEHNR, CDR2 FQNEAQ (reference sequence). V trimming: 9 bases; J trimming: 5 bases; junction bases outside the gene matches: 5. The CDR3 has 12 residues. The CDR3 region is CASAGGRETQYF. In DNA form, the CDR3 reads TGTGCCAGTGCGGGGGGCCGTGAGACCCAGTACTTC.

The chain has TRBV28 and TRBJ2-7; TRBD2 aligns across 7 bases. The length of the CDR3 is 13 residues. After removal of 10 bases from V and 6 bases from J, the junction contained 12 bases not matched to a gene. In germline, CDR1 is MDHEN, CDR2 SYDVKM. The CDR3 loop is CATLERDKGEQYF. As DNA, the CDR3 is TGTGCCACCCTGGAGCGGGATAAGGGCGAGCAGTACTTC.

The chain uses TRBV2 and TRBJ2-3; 10 bases are a match to TRBD2. This CDR3 is built from 15 residues. The V gene end was trimmed by 4 bases and the J gene end by 6 bases; junction bases not matched to a gene: 7. Germline-derived CDR1 and CDR2 are SNHLY and FYNNEI. This CDR3 is CASSGDSGRTDTQYF. The CDR3, as DNA: TGTGCCAGCAGTGGTGATAGCGGGAGGACGGATACGCAGTATTTT.

The genes are TRBV30 and TRBJ2-7; TRBD2 aligns across 7 bases. Germline CDR1 and CDR2: GTSNPN and SVGIG (reference sequence). Trimming at V came to 7 bases and at J to 6 bases, leaving 9 bases not matched to a gene. This CDR3 is built from 12 residues. The CDR3, as DNA: TGTGCCTACTCCCAAGGGAGGGGCGAGCAGTACTTC. Its translation is CAYSQGRGEQYF.

This chain links TRBV6-5 with TRBJ2-1, with 10 bases lining up with TRBD1. CDR3 length: 14 amino acids. V lost 5 bases, J lost 8 bases, and 6 bases stayed unmatched. The germline CDR1 and CDR2 sequences are MNHEY and SVGAGI. The CDR3 protein is CASSLGTGEYEQFF. The CDR3 nucleotides read TGTGCCAGCAGTCTCGGGACAGGGGAGTATGAGCAGTTCTTC.

Concerning this clone itself: The same CDR3 arises from other DNA sequences in this sample as well. The V and J genes are TRBV28 and TRBJ2-3; D is unclear. Germline V CDR1 and CDR2: MDHEN, SYDVKM. Trimming removed 3 bases at V and 6 bases at J, with 4 bases between. CDR3 size: 11 residues. The CDR3 here is CASSLQDTQYF. The DNA for the CDR3 is TGTGCCAGCAGTTTGCAGGATACGCAGTATTTT.

The rearrangement links TRBV9 to TRBJ2-7, with TRBD2 matching 7 bases. Germline-derived CDR1 and CDR2 are SGDLS and YYNGEE. CDR3 length: 14 amino acids. J was trimmed by 6 bases and V by 0 bases; bases with no gene match: 6. Written as DNA, the CDR3 is TGTGCCAGCAGCGTAGGGGCGGGACTAACCGAGCAGTACTTC. This gives the protein CASSVGAGLTEQYF.

The chain uses TRBV4-3 and TRBJ2-1; no firm D call. The V end lost 6 bases, the J end lost 5 bases, and 8 bases lay between the germline ends. This CDR3 spans 12 amino acids. The germline gives CDR1 LGHNA, CDR2 YSLEER. CDR3: CASSVLNNEQFF. CDR3 nucleotides: TGCGCCAGCAGTGTCCTAAACAATGAGCAGTTCTTC.

This clone was seen only a few times. J is TRBJ2-1 and V is TRBV7-9, with D perhaps TRBD2 (5 bases). The CDR3 is 13 amino acids. V lost 0 bases, J lost 9 bases, and 9 bases lay in between. CDR1 and CDR2 (germline): SEHNR, FQNEAQ (reference sequence). The DNA of the CDR3 is TGTGCCAGCAGCTTAGCGAGGGTGGGTGAGCAGTTCTTC. Translated: CASSLARVGEQFF.

The chain employs TRBV19 and TRBJ2-6, with 12 bases identical to TRBD1. This CDR3 has 18 amino acids. The junction had 10 bases not matched to a gene; V was cut back by 7 bases and J by 3 bases. The V gene's germline CDR1 is LNHDA and CDR2 SQIVND (reference sequence). The CDR3: CASTNSGTGGFGANVLTF. The CDR3 DNA follows: TGTGCCAGTACAAATTCCGGGACAGGGGGCTTTGGGGCCAACGTCCTGACTTTC.

The V call is TRBV11-3, the J call TRBJ1-1; weak D call: TRBD1 (6 bases). Per the germline V gene, CDR1 is SGHNT and CDR2 is YENEEA. Trimming stripped 2 bases from V and 12 bases from J, with 16 bases between. CDR3 length: 13 amino acids. The CDR3 sequence is CASSLNGQGKTFF. The DNA of the CDR3 is TGTGCCAGCAGCTTAAATGGGCAGGGGAAGACTTTCTTT.

This clone appeared a single time. The rearrangement joins TRBV2 to TRBJ2-1, with 13 positions matching TRBD2. The germline CDR1 and CDR2 sequences are SNHLY and FYNNEI. The length of the CDR3 is 15 residues. V shed 6 bases, J shed 8 bases, and the junction held 7 bases outside the gene matches. CDR3 DNA: TGTGCCAGCAGCGGACTAGCGGGGGTCTTGGATGAGCAGTTCTTC. Amino acids: CASSGLAGVLDEQFF.

The V call is TRBV13, the J call TRBJ2-7; tentatively, D is TRBD2 (6 bases). V was clipped by 5 bases and J by 2 bases, with 19 bases between them. This CDR3 has 16 residues. Germline V gene sequence: CDR1 PRHDT, CDR2 FYEKMQ (reference sequence). CDR3 in DNA: TGTGCCAGCAGCGCTACTACCGGGACTCGGCCCTACGAGCAGTACTTC. The encoded protein is CASSATTGTRPYEQYF.

The gene calls are TRBV4-1 and TRBJ2-6; 7 nucleotides align to TRBD1. Germline assignment: CDR1 MGHRA and CDR2 YSYEKL. V was clipped by 4 bases and J by 0 bases; unmatched bases: 6. CDR3 length: 17 amino acids. The CDR3 sequence is CASSPGQALSGANVLTF. The DNA for the CDR3 is TGCGCCAGCAGCCCCGGACAGGCCCTCTCTGGGGCCAACGTCCTGACTTTC.

The chain couples TRBV6-2 or TRBV6-3 to TRBJ1-2; TRBD1 agrees at 7 bases. With 7 bases clipped from V and 4 bases from J, the junction kept 12 bases outside the gene matches. This CDR3 is built from 15 residues. Germline-derived CDR1 and CDR2 are MNHEY and SVGEGT. The CDR3: CASTPYLGGFYGYTF. Written as DNA, the CDR3 is TGTGCCAGCACCCCCTACCTAGGGGGCTTCTATGGCTACACCTTC.

The V and J genes are TRBV5-6 and TRBJ1-4, with 7 bases fitting TRBD1. This CDR3 region has 15 residues. With V trimmed by 4 bases and J by 4 bases, 7 bases remained unmatched. The germline V gene has CDR1 SGHDT and CDR2 YYEEEE. CDR3 sequence: CASSTRDRRNEKLFF. The CDR3 DNA reads TGTGCCAGCAGCACCAGGGACAGACGTAATGAAAAACTGTTTTTT.